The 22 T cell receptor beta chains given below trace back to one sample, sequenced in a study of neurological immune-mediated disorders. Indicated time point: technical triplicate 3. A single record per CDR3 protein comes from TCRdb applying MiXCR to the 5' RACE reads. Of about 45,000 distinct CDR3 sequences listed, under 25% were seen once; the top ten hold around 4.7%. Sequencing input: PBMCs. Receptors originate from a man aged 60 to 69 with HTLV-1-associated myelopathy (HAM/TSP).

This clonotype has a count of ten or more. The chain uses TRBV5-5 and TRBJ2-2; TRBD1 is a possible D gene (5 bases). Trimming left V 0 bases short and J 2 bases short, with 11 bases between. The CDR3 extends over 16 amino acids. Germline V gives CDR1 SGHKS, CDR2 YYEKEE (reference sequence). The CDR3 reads CASSLGWGGNTGELFF. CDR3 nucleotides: TGTGCCAGCAGCTTGGGTTGGGGCGGCAACACCGGGGAGCTGTTTTTT.

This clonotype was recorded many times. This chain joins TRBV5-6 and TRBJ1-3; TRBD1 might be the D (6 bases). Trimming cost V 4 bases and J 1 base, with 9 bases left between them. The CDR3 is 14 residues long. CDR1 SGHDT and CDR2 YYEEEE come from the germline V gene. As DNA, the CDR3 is TGTGCCAGCAGCCTCAGGGGATCTGGAAACACCATATATTTT. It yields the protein CASSLRGSGNTIYF.

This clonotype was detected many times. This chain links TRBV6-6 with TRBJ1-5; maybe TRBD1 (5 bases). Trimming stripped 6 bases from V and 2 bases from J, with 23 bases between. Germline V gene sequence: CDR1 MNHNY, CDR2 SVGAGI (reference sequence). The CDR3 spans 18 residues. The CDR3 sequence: CASRPNSGTGSGNQPQHF. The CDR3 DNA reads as TGTGCCAGCAGACCAAACTCCGGGACTGGGAGTGGCAATCAGCCCCAGCATTTT.

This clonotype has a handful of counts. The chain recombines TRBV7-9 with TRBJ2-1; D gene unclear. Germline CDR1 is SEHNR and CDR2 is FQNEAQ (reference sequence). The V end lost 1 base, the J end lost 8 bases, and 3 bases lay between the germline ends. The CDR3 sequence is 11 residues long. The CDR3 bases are TGTGCCAGCAGCTTAGGGGATGAGCAGTTCTTC. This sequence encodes CASSLGDEQFF. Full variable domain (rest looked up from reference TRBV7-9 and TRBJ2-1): DTGVSQNPRHKITKRGQNVTFRCDPISEHNRLYWYRQTLGQGPEFLTYFQNEAQLEKSRLLSDRFSAERPKGSFSTLEIQRTEQGDSAMYLCASSLGDEQFFGPGTRLTVL.

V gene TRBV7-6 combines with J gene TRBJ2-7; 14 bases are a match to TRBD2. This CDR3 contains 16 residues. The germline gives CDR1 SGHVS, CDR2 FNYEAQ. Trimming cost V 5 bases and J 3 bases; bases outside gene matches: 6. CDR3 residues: CASSPSGLAGVYEQYF. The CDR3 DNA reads TGTGCCAGCAGCCCGTCGGGACTAGCGGGAGTCTACGAGCAGTACTTC. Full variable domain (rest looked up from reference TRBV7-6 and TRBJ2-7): GAGVSQSPRYKVTKRGQDVALRCDPISGHVSLYWYRQALGQGPEFLTYFNYEAQQDKSGLPNDRFSAERPEGSISTLTIQRTEQRDSAMYRCASSPSGLAGVYEQYFGPGTRLTVT.

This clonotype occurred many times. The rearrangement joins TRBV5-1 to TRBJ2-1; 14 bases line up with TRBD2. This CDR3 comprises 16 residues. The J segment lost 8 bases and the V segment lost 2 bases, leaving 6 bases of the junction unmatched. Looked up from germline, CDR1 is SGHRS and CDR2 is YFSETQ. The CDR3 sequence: CASSLMTSGRADEQFF. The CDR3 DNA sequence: TGCGCCAGCAGCTTAATGACTAGCGGGAGGGCAGATGAGCAGTTCTTC. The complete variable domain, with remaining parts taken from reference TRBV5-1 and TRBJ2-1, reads KAGVTQTPRYLIKTRGQQVTLSCSPISGHRSVSWYQQTPGQGLQFLFEYFSETQRNKGNFPGRFSGRQFSNSRSEMNVSTLELGDSALYLCASSLMTSGRADEQFFGPGTRLTVL.

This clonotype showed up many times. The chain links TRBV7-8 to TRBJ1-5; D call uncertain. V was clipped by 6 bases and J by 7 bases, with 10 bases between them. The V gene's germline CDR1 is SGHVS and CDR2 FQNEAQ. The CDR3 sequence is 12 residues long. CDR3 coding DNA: TGTGCCAGCAGGGGGTTAGGACAGCCCCAGCATTTT. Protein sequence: CASRGLGQPQHF.

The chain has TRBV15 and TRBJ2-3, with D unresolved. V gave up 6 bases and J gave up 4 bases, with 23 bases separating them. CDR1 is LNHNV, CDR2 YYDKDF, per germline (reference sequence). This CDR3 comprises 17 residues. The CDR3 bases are TGTGCCACCAGTAGGAAACGGACCCTAGTAGTGGCAGATACGCAGTATTTT. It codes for CATSRKRTLVVADTQYF.

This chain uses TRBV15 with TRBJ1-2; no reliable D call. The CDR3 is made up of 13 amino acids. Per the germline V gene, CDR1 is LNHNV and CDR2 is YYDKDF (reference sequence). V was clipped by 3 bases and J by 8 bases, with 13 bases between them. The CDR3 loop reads CATSSDTLRGYTF. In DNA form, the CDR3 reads TGTGCCACCAGCAGCGACACACTTCGGGGCTACACCTTC.

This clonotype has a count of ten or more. The CDR3 coding sequence is TGTGCCAGCAGGGAAGGGTCCTCGAACACCGGGGAGCTGTTTTTT. This translates into CASREGSSNTGELFF. The chain has TRBV7-3 and TRBJ2-2; the D is unclear. V shed 6 bases and J shed 0 bases, with 11 bases lying between them. There are 15 residues in the CDR3. Germline V gene lookup returns CDR1 SGHTA and CDR2 FQGTGA.

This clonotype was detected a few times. The CDR3 region is CASSSRQGWEQYF. CDR3 DNA: TGTGCCAGCAGCTCAAGACAGGGTTGGGAGCAGTACTTC. V is TRBV7-8 and J is TRBJ2-7; 7 positions agree with TRBD1. The CDR3 consists of 13 residues. Germline V gives CDR1 SGHVS, CDR2 FQNEAQ. With V trimmed by 4 bases and J by 7 bases, 7 bases remained unmatched.

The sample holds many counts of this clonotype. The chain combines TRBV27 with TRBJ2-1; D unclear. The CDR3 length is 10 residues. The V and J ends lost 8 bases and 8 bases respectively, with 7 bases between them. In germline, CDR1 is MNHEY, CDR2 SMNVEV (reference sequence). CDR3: CASGSHEQFF. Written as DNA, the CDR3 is TGTGCCAGCGGCTCGCATGAGCAGTTCTTC.

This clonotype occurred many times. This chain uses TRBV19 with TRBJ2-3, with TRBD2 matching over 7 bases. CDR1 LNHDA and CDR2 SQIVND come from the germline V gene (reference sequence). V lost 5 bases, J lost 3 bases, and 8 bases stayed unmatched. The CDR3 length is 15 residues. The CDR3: CASSPLAGVTDTQYF. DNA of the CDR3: TGTGCCAGTAGTCCTCTGGCGGGAGTTACAGATACGCAGTATTTT.

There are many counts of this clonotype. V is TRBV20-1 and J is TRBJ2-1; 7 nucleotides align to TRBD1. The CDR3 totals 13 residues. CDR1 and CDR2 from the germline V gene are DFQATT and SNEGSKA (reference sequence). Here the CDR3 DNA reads TGCAGCGTTCAGGGGGTCCGGTACGATGAGCAGTTCTTC. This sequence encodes CSVQGVRYDEQFF.

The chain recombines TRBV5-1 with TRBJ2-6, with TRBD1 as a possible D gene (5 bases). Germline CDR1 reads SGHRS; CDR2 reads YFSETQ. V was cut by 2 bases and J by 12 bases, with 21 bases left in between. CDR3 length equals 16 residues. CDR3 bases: TGCGCCAGCAGCTTAAACACCGCCTCTGGGGCCTGCGTCCTGACTTTC. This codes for CASSLNTASGACVLTF.

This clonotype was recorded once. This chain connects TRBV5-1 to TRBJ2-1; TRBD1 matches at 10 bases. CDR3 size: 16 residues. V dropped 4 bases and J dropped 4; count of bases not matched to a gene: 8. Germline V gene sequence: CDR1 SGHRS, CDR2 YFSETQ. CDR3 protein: CASSLRTGGSYNEQFF. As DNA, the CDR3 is TGCGCCAGCAGCCTGAGGACAGGGGGGTCGTACAATGAGCAGTTCTTC.

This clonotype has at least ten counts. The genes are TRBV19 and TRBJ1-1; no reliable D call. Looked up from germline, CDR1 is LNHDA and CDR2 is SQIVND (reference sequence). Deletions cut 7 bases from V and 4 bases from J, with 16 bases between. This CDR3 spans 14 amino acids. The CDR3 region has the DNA TGTGCCAGTACCAACCTAGCGAGTCTCACTGAAGCTTTCTTT. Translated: CASTNLASLTEAFF.

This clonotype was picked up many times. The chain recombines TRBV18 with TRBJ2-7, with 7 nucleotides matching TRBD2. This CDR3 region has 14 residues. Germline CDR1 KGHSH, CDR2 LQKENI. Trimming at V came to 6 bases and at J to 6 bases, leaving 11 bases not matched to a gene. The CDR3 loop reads CASSPRDSGGEQYF. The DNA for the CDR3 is TGTGCCAGCTCGCCGAGGGATTCGGGAGGCGAGCAGTACTTC.

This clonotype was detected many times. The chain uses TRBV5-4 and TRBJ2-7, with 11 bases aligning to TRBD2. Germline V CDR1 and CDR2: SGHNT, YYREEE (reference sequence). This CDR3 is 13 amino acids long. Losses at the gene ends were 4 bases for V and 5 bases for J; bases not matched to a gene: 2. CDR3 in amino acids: CASSILAGDEQYF. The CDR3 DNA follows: TGTGCCAGCAGCATACTAGCGGGAGACGAGCAGTACTTC.

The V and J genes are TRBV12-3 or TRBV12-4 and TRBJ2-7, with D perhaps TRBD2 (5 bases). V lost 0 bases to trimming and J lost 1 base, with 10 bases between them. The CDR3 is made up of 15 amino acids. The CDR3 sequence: CASSLAEGPSYEQYF. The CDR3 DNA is TGTGCCAGCAGTTTAGCTGAGGGCCCGTCCTACGAGCAGTACTTC.

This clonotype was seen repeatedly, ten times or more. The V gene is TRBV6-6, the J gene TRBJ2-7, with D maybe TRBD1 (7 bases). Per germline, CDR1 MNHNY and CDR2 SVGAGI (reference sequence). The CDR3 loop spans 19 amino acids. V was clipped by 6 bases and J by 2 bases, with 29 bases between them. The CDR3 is CASSYPEGQRSFFPYEQYF. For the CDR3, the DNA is TGTGCCAGCAGCTACCCGGAGGGACAGAGATCGTTCTTTCCCTACGAGCAGTACTTC.

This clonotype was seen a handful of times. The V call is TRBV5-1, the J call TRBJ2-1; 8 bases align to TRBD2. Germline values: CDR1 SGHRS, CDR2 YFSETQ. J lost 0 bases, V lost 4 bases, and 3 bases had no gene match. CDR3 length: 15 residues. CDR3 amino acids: CASSPGGVSYNEQFF. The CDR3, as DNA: TGCGCCAGCAGCCCGGGAGGGGTCTCCTACAATGAGCAGTTCTTC.